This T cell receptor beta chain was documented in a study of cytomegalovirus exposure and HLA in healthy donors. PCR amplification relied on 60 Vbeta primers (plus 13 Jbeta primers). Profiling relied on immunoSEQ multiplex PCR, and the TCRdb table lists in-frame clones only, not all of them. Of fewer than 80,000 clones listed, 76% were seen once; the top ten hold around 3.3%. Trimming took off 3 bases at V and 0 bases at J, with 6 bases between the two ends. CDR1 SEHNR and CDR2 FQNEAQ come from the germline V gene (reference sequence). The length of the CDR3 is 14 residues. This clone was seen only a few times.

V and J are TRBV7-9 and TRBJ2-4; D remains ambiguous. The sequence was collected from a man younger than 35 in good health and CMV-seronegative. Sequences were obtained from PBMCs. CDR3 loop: CASSLAEAKNIQYF. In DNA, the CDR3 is TGTGCCAGCAGCTTGGCTGAAGCCAAAAACATTCAGTACTTC.